Each of the 21 T cell receptor beta chains below was sequenced from the same sample in a study of blood T cells in healthy people across ages. Alongside a J-beta primer mix, a sample-barcoded 5' primer served in a second PCR lasting about 6 to 12 cycles. TCRdb re-called the 5' RACE reads with MiXCR, one entry per CDR3 protein. This sample has some 850,000 distinct CDR3 sequences, with around 25% found just once. These data were likewise used in another study, on T cells of mothers and their children.

The sequencing input was blood. The receptors derive from a boy aged 5-17 years in good health.

This clonotype was observed at least ten times. V is TRBV2 and J is TRBJ2-2; 7 bases line up with TRBD1. The junction had 2 bases not matched to a gene; V was cut back by 0 bases and J by 1 base. The length of the CDR3 is 16 residues. The germline V gene encodes CDR1 SNHLY and CDR2 FYNNEI. The CDR3 loop reads CASSEARQGNTGELFF. CDR3 bases: TGTGCCAGCAGTGAAGCCAGACAGGGGAACACCGGGGAGCTGTTTTTT.

The V call is TRBV5-5, the J call TRBJ2-2; D is unresolved. CDR1 is SGHKS and CDR2 is YYEKEE in the germline V gene (reference sequence). Trimming cost V 5 bases and J 1 base, with 9 bases left between them. The CDR3 runs to 14 residues. DNA of the CDR3: TGTGCCAGCAGAAGCACTCGGAACACCGGGGAGCTGTTTTTT. Translating it yields CASRSTRNTGELFF.

This clonotype has a handful of counts. The chain's CDR3 is CSVLSGGVSDEAFF. Written as DNA, the CDR3 is TGCAGCGTTCTCTCGGGTGGTGTCAGCGATGAAGCTTTCTTT. The chain employs TRBV29-1 and TRBJ1-1; D is ambiguous. There are 14 residues in the CDR3. Looked up from germline, CDR1 is SQVTM and CDR2 is ANQGSEA. With 5 bases removed from V and 7 bases from J, the gap between germline ends came to 20 bases.

The J gene is TRBJ2-5, the V gene TRBV7-9; the D gene is possibly TRBD2 (5 bases). Germline V gives CDR1 SEHNR, CDR2 FQNEAQ (reference sequence). Trimming cost V 7 bases and J 5 bases, with 20 bases left between them. The CDR3 runs to 15 residues. The CDR3 reads CASTSPRLRGETQYF. In DNA, the CDR3 is TGTGCCAGCACCTCTCCAAGATTGCGAGGGGAGACCCAGTACTTC.

The J gene is TRBJ1-1, the V gene TRBV20-1; TRBD1 aligns across 12 bases. The V gene's germline CDR1 is DFQATT and CDR2 SNEGSKA (reference sequence). This CDR3 has 15 amino acids. The V gene end was trimmed by 6 bases and the J gene end by 3 bases; junction bases not matched to a gene: 8. CDR3 sequence: CSASGTGGADTEAFF. The CDR3 DNA sequence: TGCAGTGCCTCCGGGACAGGGGGCGCTGACACTGAAGCTTTCTTT.

Only a few counts were recorded for this clonotype. The rearrangement links TRBV7-2 to TRBJ1-3; TRBD1 matches at 9 bases. The ends lost 4 bases at V and 2 bases at J; junction bases unmatched: 3. CDR3 length equals 15 residues. CDR1 SGHTA and CDR2 FQGNSA come from the germline V gene. The CDR3 here is CASSWDRDPGNTIYF. The CDR3 DNA reads as TGTGCCAGCAGCTGGGACAGGGATCCTGGAAACACCATATATTTT.

This clonotype was counted between two and nine times. The J gene is TRBJ1-2, the V gene TRBV2; D is unresolved. Trimming took off 7 bases at V and 7 bases at J, with 16 bases between the two ends. CDR1 SNHLY and CDR2 FYNNEI come from the germline V gene. The CDR3 contains 13 residues. The CDR3 bases are TGTGCCAGCACTGCGGAGGAACGGTCTGGCTACACCTTC. Translated: CASTAEERSGYTF.

The chain joins TRBV7-3 to TRBJ2-1, with D uncertain. The CDR3 contains 14 residues. Germline values: CDR1 SGHTA, CDR2 FQGTGA. V lost 1 base to trimming and J lost 8 bases, with 12 bases between them. The CDR3 nucleotides are TGTGCCAGCAGCTTAAATGGTCCCGGTGATGAGCAGTTCTTC. It is translated as CASSLNGPGDEQFF.

The sample holds many counts of this clonotype. The chain combines TRBV12-3 or TRBV12-4 with TRBJ2-5, with TRBD2 matching 7 bases. The CDR3 loop spans 13 amino acids. V was clipped by 3 bases and J by 5 bases; unmatched bases: 3. In nucleotides, the CDR3 is TGTGCCAGCAGTTTTCAGGGAGGGGAGACCCAGTACTTC. This sequence encodes CASSFQGGETQYF.

This clonotype showed up just a few times. This chain links TRBV28 with TRBJ1-1; D not certain. CDR3 size: 12 residues. Trimming removed 6 bases at V and 3 bases at J, with 8 bases between. Per germline, CDR1 MDHEN and CDR2 SYDVKM. CDR3 protein: CASRLGYTEAFF. CDR3 sequence (DNA): TGTGCCAGCAGATTAGGGTACACTGAAGCTTTCTTT.

This clonotype was observed a few times. V is TRBV29-1 and J is TRBJ2-7; D is unresolved. The V end lost 6 bases, the J end lost 0 bases, and 12 bases lay between the germline ends. From germline, CDR1 is SQVTM and CDR2 ANQGSEA. This CDR3 contains 13 residues. The CDR3 DNA reads as TGCAGCGTCAGAGGCTATTCCTCCTACGAGCAGTACTTC. This codes for CSVRGYSSYEQYF.

V gene TRBV5-1 combines with J gene TRBJ2-5; no firm D call. V was shortened by 2 bases and J by 5 bases, with 7 bases between the two germline ends. The CDR3 contains 12 residues. Germline assignment: CDR1 SGHRS and CDR2 YFSETQ. The CDR3 region has the DNA TGCGCCAGCAGCTTTGCTTCGGAGACCCAGTACTTC. This translates into CASSFASETQYF.

The chain joins TRBV14 to TRBJ2-5; either TRBD1 or TRBD2 may supply D (5 bases each). The end of the DNA fits TRBJ2-7 better, so the J call may be wrong. The CDR3 length is 15 residues. Germline-derived CDR1 and CDR2 are SGHDN and FVKESK. The CDR3 protein is CASWAGLGGGYEQYF. CDR3 DNA: TGTGCCAGCTGGGCCGGGCTTGGGGGTGGCTACGAGCAGTACTTC.

This chain links TRBV7-9 with TRBJ2-5; 9 bases align to TRBD1. The J call may be incorrect, as the DNA end agrees better with TRBJ2-1. The CDR3 has 15 residues. CDR1 SEHNR and CDR2 FQNEAQ come from the germline V gene (reference sequence). For the CDR3, the DNA is TGTGCCAGCAGCGCCCGGACAGGGGTAGAGAATGAGCAGTTCTTC. Encoded protein: CASSARTGVENEQFF.

This clonotype was picked up a small number of times. The V and J genes are TRBV3-1 and TRBJ2-5; 7 bases match TRBD2. The CDR3 is 15 residues long. V trimming: 0 bases; J trimming: 5 bases; junction bases outside the gene matches: 6. Germline CDR1 and CDR2: LGHDT and YNNKEL (reference sequence). The CDR3 region has the DNA TGTGCCAGCAGCCAAGAGGGACTAAGCGGGGAGACCCAGTACTTC. This encodes CASSQEGLSGETQYF.

The chain uses TRBV29-1 and TRBJ1-5; TRBD1 matches 8 bases. V shed 5 bases, J shed 1 base, and the junction held 1 base outside the gene matches. The CDR3 is 13 amino acids. Germline V gene lookup returns CDR1 SQVTM and CDR2 ANQGSEA. The chain's CDR3 is CSVTGGSNQPQHF. CDR3 in DNA: TGCAGCGTTACAGGGGGGAGCAATCAGCCCCAGCATTTT.

This clonotype was seen a few times. The chain links TRBV20-1 to TRBJ1-5, with a possible D match to TRBD1 (6 bases). V lost 6 bases to trimming and J lost 2 bases, with 20 bases between them. Germline CDR1 and CDR2: DFQATT and SNEGSKA (reference sequence). The length of the CDR3 is 16 residues. The DNA of the CDR3 is TGCAGTGCCCCGGCCGAGGGGGGTCTGGGCAATCAGCCCCAGCATTTT. Residues: CSAPAEGGLGNQPQHF.

J is TRBJ1-2 and V is TRBV9; D is unclear. The V gene's germline CDR1 is SGDLS and CDR2 YYNGEE. Trimming took off 3 bases at V and 2 bases at J, with 11 bases between the two ends. This CDR3 is 14 amino acids long. CDR3 in DNA: TGTGCCAGCAGCGGGCTCTCCTCGAACTATGGCTACACCTTC. This sequence encodes CASSGLSSNYGYTF.

The V call is TRBV28, the J call TRBJ1-6; D is ambiguous. The CDR3 sequence is 11 residues long. Trimming stripped 6 bases from V and 12 bases from J, with 9 bases between. CDR1 is MDHEN, CDR2 SYDVKM, per germline. The chain's CDR3 is CASRSLEPLHF. The CDR3 nucleotides are TGTGCCAGCAGATCCTTAGAACCCCTCCACTTT.

V usage is TRBV5-5 and J usage is TRBJ1-1, with D tentatively TRBD1 (5 bases). Germline values: CDR1 SGHKS, CDR2 YYEKEE (reference sequence). The V end lost 3 bases, the J end lost 0 bases, and 9 bases lay between the germline ends. CDR3 size: 14 residues. CDR3 nucleotide sequence: TGTGCCAGCAGCTGGACAAGGATGAACACTGAAGCTTTCTTT. Amino acid sequence: CASSWTRMNTEAFF. The full variable domain, its missing parts supplied by reference TRBV5-5 and TRBJ1-1, is DAGVTQSPTHLIKTRGQQVTLRCSPISGHKSVSWYQQVLGQGPQFIFQYYEKEERGRGNFPDRFSARQFPNYSSELNVNALLLGDSALYLCASSWTRMNTEAFFGQGTRLTVV.

This clonotype was observed a handful of times. The chain has TRBV24-1 and TRBJ2-1, with 10 bases matching TRBD2. Germline loops: CDR1 KGHDR, CDR2 SFDVKD. V lost 3 bases and J lost 8; bases outside the gene matches: 6. The CDR3 runs to 15 residues. The CDR3 bases are TGTGCCACCAGTGATGGAGCGGGGGGGCCTGATGAGCAGTTCTTC. Its protein is CATSDGAGGPDEQFF.